These 10 T cell receptor beta chains came from one sample sequenced in a study of T cells after yellow fever vaccination. TCRdb used MiXCR to reprocess the 5' RACE reads, holding one entry per CDR3 protein. Counted here are hundreds of thousands of distinct CDR3 sequences, about 15% occurring once; the ten biggest clones make up approximately 15%. Material: PBMCs, obtained around 5 days after the first yellow fever vaccination. The source of these receptors is a man between 18 and 35 years old who received the YFV17D yellow fever vaccine.

This chain uses TRBV6-2 or TRBV6-3 with TRBJ1-5; 10 nucleotides agree with TRBD1. Germline CDR1 reads MNHEY; CDR2 reads SVGEGT. This CDR3 is built from 17 residues. V dropped 0 bases and J dropped 5; count of bases not matched to a gene: 7. CDR3 region: CASSYSPGQGWDQPQHF. DNA for the CDR3: TGTGCCAGCAGTTACTCGCCGGGACAGGGGTGGGATCAGCCCCAGCATTTT.

V and J are TRBV18 and TRBJ2-3; D may be TRBD1 (6 bases). V was cut by 6 bases and J by 2 bases, with 12 bases left in between. Germline V gene data show CDR1 as KGHSH and CDR2 as LQKENI. The length of the CDR3 is 14 residues. The CDR3, as DNA: TGTGCCAGCTCCGGGCAGGGGTTCACAGATACGCAGTATTTT. As protein: CASSGQGFTDTQYF.

The chain links TRBV20-1 to TRBJ2-3; either TRBD1 or TRBD2 may supply D (5 bases each). This CDR3 is 16 amino acids long. Germline V gene lookup returns CDR1 DFQATT and CDR2 SNEGSKA (reference sequence). V was shortened by 0 bases and J by 0 bases, with 13 bases between the two germline ends. The DNA of the CDR3 is TGCAGTGCTAGAGATGACGGGGCTGCTAGCACAGATACGCAGTATTTT. Translation gives CSARDDGAASTDTQYF.

V usage is TRBV7-9 and J usage is TRBJ1-1; unclear D gene. Germline-derived CDR1 and CDR2 are SEHNR and FQNEAQ (reference sequence). The CDR3 loop spans 12 amino acids. The V end lost 8 bases, the J end lost 7 bases, and 14 bases lay between the germline ends. CDR3 loop: CASFDFLGEAFF. The CDR3 coding sequence is TGTGCCAGCTTTGACTTTCTCGGTGAAGCTTTCTTT.

This clonotype appeared many times. The gene calls are TRBV12-3 or TRBV12-4 and TRBJ1-1; possibly TRBD1 for D (5 bases). The CDR3 loop spans 15 amino acids. Deletions cut 6 bases from V and 4 bases from J, with 18 bases between. This CDR3 reads CASSPPQGRGTEAFF. The CDR3 nucleotides are TGTGCCAGCAGCCCCCCTCAGGGCCGGGGCACTGAAGCTTTCTTT.

This clonotype was detected only a few times. The chain uses TRBV6-1 and TRBJ1-2; no reliable D call. CDR1 MNHNS and CDR2 SASEGT come from the germline V gene. V lost 2 bases, J lost 5 bases, and 12 bases lay in between. The CDR3 consists of 14 residues. The CDR3 loop is CASSERTGWYGYTF. CDR3 coding DNA: TGTGCCAGCAGTGAACGGACGGGGTGGTATGGCTACACCTTC.

The V and J genes are TRBV6-2 or TRBV6-3 and TRBJ1-1; a weak D match, TRBD1 (5 bases). With 8 bases removed from V and 3 bases from J, the gap between germline ends came to 19 bases. Germline CDR1 reads MNHEY; CDR2 reads SVGEGT. This CDR3 is built from 15 residues. The CDR3 spells CASLRGFTVDTEAFF. CDR3 nucleotides: TGTGCCAGCCTCCGGGGCTTCACGGTAGACACTGAAGCTTTCTTT.

J is TRBJ2-2 and V is TRBV18, with a possible D match to TRBD2 (6 bases). Germline V gives CDR1 KGHSH, CDR2 LQKENI. Deletions cut 3 bases from V and 0 bases from J, with 11 bases between. The CDR3 sequence is 16 residues long. As DNA, the CDR3 is TGTGCCAGCTCACCGGTGAGGACTACGAACACCGGGGAGCTGTTTTTT. Its protein product is CASSPVRTTNTGELFF.

This clonotype was detected only a few times. The rearrangement uses TRBV5-1 and TRBJ1-2; D possibly corresponds to TRBD1 (5 bases). V dropped 3 bases and J dropped 0 bases, with 18 bases sitting between them. The germline V gene has CDR1 SGHRS and CDR2 YFSETQ. This CDR3 contains 17 residues. DNA of the CDR3: TGCGCCAGCAGCTCTTCCTGGGGCGCGACTTCTAACTATGGCTACACCTTC. Protein product: CASSSSWGATSNYGYTF. Full variable domain (outside the CDR3, taken from reference TRBV5-1 and TRBJ1-2): KAGVTQTPRYLIKTRGQQVTLSCSPISGHRSVSWYQQTPGQGLQFLFEYFSETQRNKGNFPGRFSGRQFSNSRSEMNVSTLELGDSALYLCASSSSWGATSNYGYTFGSGTRLTVV.

The sample holds many counts of this clonotype. This rearrangement joins TRBV6-2 or TRBV6-3 to TRBJ1-6; D is uncertain. Germline V CDR1 and CDR2: MNHEY, SVGEGT. Deletions cut 6 bases from V and 8 bases from J, with 5 bases between. This CDR3 spans 11 amino acids. The CDR3 region has the DNA TGTGCCAGCAGGCTGGATTCACCCCTCCACTTT. Translating it yields CASRLDSPLHF.